The clone carrying this T cell receptor beta chain was observed a few times. These data come from a study of CD8 T cells in Susac syndrome. The RNA input was roughly 0.45 to 1 ug, and it was reverse transcribed with random hexamers. TCRdb ran MiXCR on the immunoSEQ multiplex PCR reads and lists one entry per CDR3 protein. This sample has about 300,000 distinct CDR3 sequences, with 70% to 90% found just once. This CDR3 is 14 amino acids long. Trimming shortened V by 2 bases and J by 0 bases, and 7 bases separated the two germline ends. Germline V CDR1 and CDR2: MNHEY, SVGAGI. This TCR was recovered from a human donor with multiple sclerosis. The sample taken for sequencing was CD8+ T cells from PBMCs. The chain carries TRBV6-5 and TRBJ1-1, with a possible D match to TRBD1 (5 bases). The CDR3 reads CASSYPGMNTEAFF. The CDR3 coding sequence is TGTGCCAGCAGTTACCCAGGGATGAACACTGAAGCTTTCTTT.